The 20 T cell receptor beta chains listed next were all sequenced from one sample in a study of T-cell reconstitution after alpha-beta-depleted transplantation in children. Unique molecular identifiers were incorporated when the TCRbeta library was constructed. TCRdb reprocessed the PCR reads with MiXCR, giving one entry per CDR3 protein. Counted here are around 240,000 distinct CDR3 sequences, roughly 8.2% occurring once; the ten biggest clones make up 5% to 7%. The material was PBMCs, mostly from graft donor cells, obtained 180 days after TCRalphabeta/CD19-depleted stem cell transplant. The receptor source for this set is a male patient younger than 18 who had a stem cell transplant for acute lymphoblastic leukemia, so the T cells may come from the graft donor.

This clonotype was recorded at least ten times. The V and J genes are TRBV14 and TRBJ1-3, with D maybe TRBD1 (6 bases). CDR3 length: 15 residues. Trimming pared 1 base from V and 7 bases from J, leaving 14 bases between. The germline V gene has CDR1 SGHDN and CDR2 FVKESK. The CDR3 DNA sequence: TGTGCCAGCAGCCAAGGCCGGGACACCTGGAACACCATATATTTT. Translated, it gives CASSQGRDTWNTIYF.

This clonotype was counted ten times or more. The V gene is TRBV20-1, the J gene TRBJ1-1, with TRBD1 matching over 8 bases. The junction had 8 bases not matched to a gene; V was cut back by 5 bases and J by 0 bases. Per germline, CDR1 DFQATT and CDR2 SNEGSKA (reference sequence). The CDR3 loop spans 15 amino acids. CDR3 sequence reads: CSAPGQVNMNTEAFF. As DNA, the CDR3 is TGCAGTGCTCCGGGACAGGTAAACATGAACACTGAAGCTTTCTTT.

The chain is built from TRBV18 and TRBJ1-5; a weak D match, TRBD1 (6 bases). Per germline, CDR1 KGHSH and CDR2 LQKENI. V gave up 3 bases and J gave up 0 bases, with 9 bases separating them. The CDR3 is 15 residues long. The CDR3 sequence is CASSPRDNSNQPQHF. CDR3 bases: TGTGCCAGCTCACCCCGGGACAATAGCAATCAGCCCCAGCATTTT.

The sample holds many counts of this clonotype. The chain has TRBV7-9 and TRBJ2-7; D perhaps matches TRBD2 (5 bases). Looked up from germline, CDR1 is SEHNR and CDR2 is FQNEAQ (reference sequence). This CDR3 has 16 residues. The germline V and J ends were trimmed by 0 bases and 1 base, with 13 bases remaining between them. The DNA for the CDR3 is TGTGCCAGCAGCTTAGCGTCCCGAGGGATTTCCTACGAGCAGTACTTC. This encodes CASSLASRGISYEQYF. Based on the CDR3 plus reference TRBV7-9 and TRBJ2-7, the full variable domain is DTGVSQNPRHKITKRGQNVTFRCDPISEHNRLYWYRQTLGQGPEFLTYFQNEAQLEKSRLLSDRFSAERPKGSFSTLEIQRTEQGDSAMYLCASSLASRGISYEQYFGPGTRLTVT.

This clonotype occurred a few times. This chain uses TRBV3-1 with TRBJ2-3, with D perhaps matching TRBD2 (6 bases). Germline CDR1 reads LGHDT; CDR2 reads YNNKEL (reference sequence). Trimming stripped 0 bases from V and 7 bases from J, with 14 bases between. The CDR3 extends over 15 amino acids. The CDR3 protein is CASSQDLTSSHTQYF. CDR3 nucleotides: TGTGCCAGCAGCCAAGATTTGACTAGTTCGCATACGCAGTATTTT.

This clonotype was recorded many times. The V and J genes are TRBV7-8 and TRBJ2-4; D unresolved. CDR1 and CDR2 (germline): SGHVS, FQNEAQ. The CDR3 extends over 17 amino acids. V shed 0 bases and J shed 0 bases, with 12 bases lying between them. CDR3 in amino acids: CASSLARQALAKNIQYF. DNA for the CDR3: TGTGCCAGCAGCTTAGCGAGGCAGGCGTTAGCCAAAAACATTCAGTACTTC.

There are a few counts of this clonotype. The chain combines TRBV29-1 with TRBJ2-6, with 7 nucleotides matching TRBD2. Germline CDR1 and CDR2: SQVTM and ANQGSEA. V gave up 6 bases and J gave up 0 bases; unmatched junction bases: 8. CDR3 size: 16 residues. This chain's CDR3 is CSVRGGFPSGANVLTF. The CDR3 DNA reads TGCAGCGTCCGGGGAGGGTTTCCCTCTGGGGCCAACGTCCTGACTTTC.

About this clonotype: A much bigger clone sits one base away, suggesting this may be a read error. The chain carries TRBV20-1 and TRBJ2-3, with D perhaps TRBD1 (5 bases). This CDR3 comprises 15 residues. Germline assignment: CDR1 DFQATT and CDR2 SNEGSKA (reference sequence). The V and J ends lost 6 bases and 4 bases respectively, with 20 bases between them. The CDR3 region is CSASPVQVGADTQYF. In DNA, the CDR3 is TGCAGTGCGAGCCCGGTACAGGTTGGCGCAGATACGCAGTATTTT.

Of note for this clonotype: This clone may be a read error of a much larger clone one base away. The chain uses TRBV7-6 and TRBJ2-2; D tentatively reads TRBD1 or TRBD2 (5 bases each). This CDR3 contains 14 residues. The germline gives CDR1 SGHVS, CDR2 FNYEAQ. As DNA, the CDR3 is TGTGCCAGCAGCTCGGCCCGGGGCACCGGGGTGCTGTTTTTT. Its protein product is CASSSARGTGVLFF.

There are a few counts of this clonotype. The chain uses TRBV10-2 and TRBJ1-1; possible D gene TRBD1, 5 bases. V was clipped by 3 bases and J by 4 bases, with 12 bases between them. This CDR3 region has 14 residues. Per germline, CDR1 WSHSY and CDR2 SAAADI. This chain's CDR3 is CASSDFGGGTEAFF. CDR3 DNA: TGCGCCAGCAGTGACTTTGGGGGGGGCACTGAAGCTTTCTTT.

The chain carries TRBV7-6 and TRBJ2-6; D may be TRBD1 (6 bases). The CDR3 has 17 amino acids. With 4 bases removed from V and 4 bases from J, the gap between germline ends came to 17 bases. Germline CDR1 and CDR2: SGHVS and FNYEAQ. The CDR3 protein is CASSSGRQVSGANVLTF. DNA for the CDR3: TGTGCCAGCAGCTCGGGGAGACAGGTCTCAGGGGCCAACGTCCTGACTTTC.

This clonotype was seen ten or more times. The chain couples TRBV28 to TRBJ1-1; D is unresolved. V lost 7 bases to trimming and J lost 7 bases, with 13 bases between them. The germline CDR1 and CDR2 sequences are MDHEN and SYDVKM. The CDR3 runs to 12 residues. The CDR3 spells CASTVGGGEAFF. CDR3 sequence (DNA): TGTGCCAGCACTGTGGGCGGAGGTGAAGCTTTCTTT.

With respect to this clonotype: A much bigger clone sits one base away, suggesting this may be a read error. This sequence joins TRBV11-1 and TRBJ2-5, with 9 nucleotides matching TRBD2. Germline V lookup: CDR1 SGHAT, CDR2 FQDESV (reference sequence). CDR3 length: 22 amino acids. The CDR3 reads CASRLADSVGSGWAGGRKTQYF. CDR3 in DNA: TGTGCCAGCAGATTAGCTGACTCGGTCGGGTCCGGATGGGCGGGAGGGCGAAAGACCCAGTACTTC.

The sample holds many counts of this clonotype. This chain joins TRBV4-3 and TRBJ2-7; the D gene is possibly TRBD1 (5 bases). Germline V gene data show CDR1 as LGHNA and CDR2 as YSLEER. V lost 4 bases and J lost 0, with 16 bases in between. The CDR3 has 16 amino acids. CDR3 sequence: CASSREDRLSSYEQYF. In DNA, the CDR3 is TGCGCCAGCAGCCGGGAAGACAGATTGAGCTCCTACGAGCAGTACTTC.

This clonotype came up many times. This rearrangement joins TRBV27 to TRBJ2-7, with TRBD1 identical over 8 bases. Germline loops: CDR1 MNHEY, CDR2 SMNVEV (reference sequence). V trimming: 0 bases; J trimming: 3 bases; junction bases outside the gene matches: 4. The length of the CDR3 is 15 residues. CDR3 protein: CASSLSAGGLYEQYF. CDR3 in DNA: TGTGCCAGCAGTTTATCGGCAGGGGGCCTCTACGAGCAGTACTTC.

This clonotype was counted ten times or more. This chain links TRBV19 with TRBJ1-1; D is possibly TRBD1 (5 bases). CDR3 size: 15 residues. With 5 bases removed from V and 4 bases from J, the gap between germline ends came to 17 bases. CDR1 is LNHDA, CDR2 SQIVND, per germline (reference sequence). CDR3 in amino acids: CASSLTGRGGTEAFF. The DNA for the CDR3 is TGTGCCAGTAGTCTTACGGGGCGGGGTGGCACTGAAGCTTTCTTT.

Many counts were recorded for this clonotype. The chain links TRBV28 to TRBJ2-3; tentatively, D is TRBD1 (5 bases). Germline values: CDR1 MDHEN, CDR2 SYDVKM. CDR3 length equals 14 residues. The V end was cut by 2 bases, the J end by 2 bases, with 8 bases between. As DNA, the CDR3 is TGTGCCAGCAGTTTACCAGGGATCACAGATACGCAGTATTTT. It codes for CASSLPGITDTQYF.

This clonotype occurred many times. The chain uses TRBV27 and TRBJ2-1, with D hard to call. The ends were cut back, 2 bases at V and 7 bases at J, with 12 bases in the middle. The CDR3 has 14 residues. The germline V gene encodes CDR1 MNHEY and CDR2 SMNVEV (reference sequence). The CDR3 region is CASSLGLGTNEQFF. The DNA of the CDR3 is TGTGCCAGCAGTTTAGGATTAGGTACTAATGAGCAGTTCTTC.

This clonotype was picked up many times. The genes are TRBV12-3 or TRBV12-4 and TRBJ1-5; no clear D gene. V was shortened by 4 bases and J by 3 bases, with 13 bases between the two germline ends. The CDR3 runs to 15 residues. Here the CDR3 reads CASSSGETVNQPQHF. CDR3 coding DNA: TGTGCCAGCAGTTCCGGAGAGACGGTCAATCAGCCCCAGCATTTT.

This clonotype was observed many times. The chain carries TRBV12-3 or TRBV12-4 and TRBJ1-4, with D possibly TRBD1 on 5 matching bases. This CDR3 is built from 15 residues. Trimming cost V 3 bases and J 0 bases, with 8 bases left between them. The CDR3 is CASSFGATTNEKLFF. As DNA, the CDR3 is TGTGCCAGCAGTTTTGGGGCAACAACTAATGAAAAACTGTTTTTT.